This TCR beta chain was found in a study of blood T cell repertoires in COVID-19 (dated by TCRdb to about 2020). Regarding the complete study: Samples covering the acute and convalescent phases of COVID-19 were provided by collaborators in the United States, Italy and Spain. The prospective study material was composed of cDNA or gDNA derived from T cells, B-cell-depleted T cells, or PBMCs. Subjects who had been exposed to COVID-19, were actively infected with it, or had recovered from it provided the deeply sampled blood TCRbeta repertoires that made up the dataset. The repertoires were made available in a free public database intended to serve as a resource for research on the immune response to SARS-CoV-2. The samples were drawn from the first 160 participants of the ongoing ImmuneRACE study and from 1,200 or so subjects provided by 6 global collaborators. Nearly every sample came with metadata listing a de-identified subject ID, COVID-19 status, age in years and sex. HLA class I and class II types, where available, came from metadata supplied by the sample provider rather than from assay-based typing.

The research as a whole found: The quantity of clinical and demographic metadata differed by source and by participant and was supplied without curation.

In the case of this clone: The clone's antigen remains unknown. No quality values exist for individual bases; no much larger clone is one base distant.

Another Seattle source contributed samples from volunteer blood donors who had recovered from COVID-19. Whole blood was collected in K2EDTA tubes by collaborating institutions according to the institutions' own protocols. Collaborator samples were shipped for TCRbeta analysis as frozen whole blood, isolated PBMCs, or DNA extracted from either sample type. TCRbeta CDR3 regions were amplified from genomic DNA using the immunoSEQ Assay, a bias-controlled multiplex PCR. Processing in the source paper ran as follows. Nucleated cell counts per sample were estimated from amplification of reference gene primers within the assay. To quantify the absolute abundance of each unique TCRbeta CDR3 rearrangement, sequence reads were collapsed and filtered. Productive Simpson clonality was computed per sample as the square root of Simpson's diversity index over productive rearrangements. TCRdb retrieved this table from immuneACCESS and kept in-frame rearrangements only. Not all clones are present; in checked studies, unresolved V genes account for under half, and no reason is known for the remainder. V, J and clone size derive from that table, while D and trimming were established from the DNA sequence. The sample table shows approximately 350,000 clones, and around 90% are seen once. The ten largest clones capture roughly 3.5% of the sample.

This TCR was sampled from a woman younger than 35 who had recovered from COVID-19. Sequenced material: peripheral blood.

The DNA sequence follows: TGCGCCAGCAGCAGCCGGGAATGGGGATATAATTCACCCCTCCACTTT. Its coded protein is CASSSREWGYNSPLHF. The chain uses TRBV5-1 and TRBJ1-6, with an unclear D gene assignment. There are 16 amino acids in the CDR3, from cysteine to phenylalanine inclusive. CDR3 DNA is the only sequence kept; it has 48 bases, read in frame from the first base. V was cut back by 4 bases and J by 4 bases, leaving a gap of 15 bases between them. Per the germline V gene, SGHRS is the CDR1 and YFSETQ is the CDR2.